The 11 T cell receptor beta chains in this list originate from one sample, sequenced in a study of OX40 agonist ivuxolimab in advanced cancers. Clones were sequenced by immunoSEQ multiplex PCR, and TCRdb holds only the in-frame ones, with some missing. The sample has tens of thousands of clones, more than 75% seen once. Sequenced here: CD4+ or CD8+ T cells sorted from blood, sampled in a trial of the OX40 agonist ivuxolimab. All receptors derive from an adult with an advanced solid tumor such as melanoma, head and neck, liver or kidney cancer.

The rearrangement joins TRBV21-1 to TRBJ1-2; the table's D call, TRBD1, has no DNA check behind it. TRBV21-1 constitutes a pseudogene. CDR3 length: 10 residues. This CDR3 is CASRGPLHTF. The CDR3 DNA sequence: TGTGCCAGCAGGGGGCCTCTTCACACCTTC.

The chain couples TRBV27 to TRBJ2-1; 11 nucleotides agree with TRBD2. Germline-derived CDR1 and CDR2 are MNHEY and SMNVEV (reference sequence). This CDR3 has 13 amino acids. V shed 8 bases and J 8 bases; nucleotides not matched to a gene: 5. This chain's CDR3 is CASRLAGGHEQFF. CDR3 DNA sequence: TGTGCCAGCCGGCTAGCGGGGGGCCATGAGCAGTTCTTC.

The chain recombines TRBV7-9 with TRBJ2-2; tentatively, D is TRBD1 or TRBD2 (5 bases each). Germline CDR1 reads SEHNR; CDR2 reads FQNEAQ (reference sequence). The CDR3 covers 14 residues. The V gene lost 3 bases and the J gene lost 3 bases, with 8 bases spanning the gap. The CDR3 spells CASSLWGYTGELFF. The CDR3 region has the DNA TGTGCCAGCAGCTTGTGGGGGTACACCGGGGAGCTGTTTTTT.

The rearrangement uses TRBV11-3 and TRBJ2-2; D ambiguous. This CDR3 is built from 13 residues. CDR1 is SGHNT and CDR2 is YENEEA in the germline V gene. Trimming removed 4 bases at V and 6 bases at J, with 9 bases between. CDR3 region: CASSSMSAGELFF. CDR3 in DNA: TGTGCCAGCAGCTCAATGAGCGCCGGGGAGCTGTTTTTT.

CDR3 sequence (DNA): TGTGCCAGCAGCTTAAAGAGTGGCGGAGCTTTCTTT. Translation: CASSLKSGGAFF. The chain uses TRBV11-2 and TRBJ1-1, with unresolved D. Trimming removed 2 bases from V and 10 bases from J, with 11 bases in between. Germline V gives CDR1 SGHAT, CDR2 FQNNGV. This CDR3 has 12 residues.

CDR3 loop: CASSQGTSNYGYTF. DNA for the CDR3: TGTGCCAGCAGTCAAGGGACTTCTAACTATGGCTACACCTTC. The chain has TRBV6-6 and TRBJ1-2; tentative D call: TRBD1 (5 bases). This CDR3 is 14 amino acids long. The V gene lost 5 bases and the J gene lost 0 bases, with 10 bases spanning the gap. Germline CDR1 is MNHNY and CDR2 is SVGAGI (reference sequence).

CDR3 residues: CASTFVSAGRNEQFF. The CDR3 DNA sequence: TGTGCCAGCACCTTTGTGTCAGCGGGAAGAAATGAGCAGTTCTTC. This chain links TRBV28 with TRBJ2-1, with 7 nucleotides matching TRBD2. With 7 bases clipped from V and 7 bases from J, the junction kept 13 bases outside the gene matches. The CDR3 runs to 15 residues. The germline V gene has CDR1 MDHEN and CDR2 SYDVKM.

CDR3 in amino acids: CASSLGGTGKETQYF. CDR3 nucleotides: TGTGCCAGCAGCTTAGGGGGGACAGGGAAGGAGACCCAGTACTTC. The chain joins TRBV13 to TRBJ2-5, with 9 positions matching TRBD1. V shed 0 bases, J shed 5 bases, and the junction held 4 bases outside the gene matches. The germline CDR1 and CDR2 sequences are PRHDT and FYEKMQ (reference sequence). There are 15 residues in the CDR3.

This chain joins TRBV27 and TRBJ1-1, with D possibly being TRBD1 (5 bases). The CDR3 contains 14 residues. Germline CDR1 and CDR2: MNHEY and SMNVEV (reference sequence). Trimming took 3 bases from V and 3 from J, leaving 11 bases between them. CDR3 coding DNA: TGTGCCAGCAGTTTGAAGGGGTCAGACACTGAAGCTTTCTTT. Translation gives CASSLKGSDTEAFF.

The CDR3 bases are TGTGCCAGCACTAGGGCGGATGAAAAACTGTTTTTT. This codes for CASTRADEKLFF. The chain carries TRBV7-9 and TRBJ1-4; D is unclear. The CDR3 has 12 amino acids. The germline V and J ends were trimmed by 7 bases and 6 bases, with 9 bases remaining between them. CDR1 is SEHNR, CDR2 FQNEAQ, per germline (reference sequence).

The chain joins TRBV14 to TRBJ1-2; perhaps TRBD1 as D (6 bases). The ends were cut back, 2 bases at V and 3 bases at J, with 22 bases in the middle. CDR1 is SGHDN and CDR2 is FVKESK in the germline V gene. This CDR3 has 18 amino acids. The CDR3 loop reads CASSQNPKWDTNYYGYTF. The CDR3 bases are TGTGCCAGCAGCCAAAACCCGAAATGGGACACAAACTACTATGGCTACACCTTC.